The rows below give T cell receptor beta chains drawn from one sample of a study of T cells in localized non-small cell lung cancer. Clones were sequenced by immunoSEQ multiplex PCR, and TCRdb holds only the in-frame ones, with some missing. This table has approximately 52,000 clones, approximately 75% appearing once. This specimen was peripheral blood, taken before any cancer treatment. The receptors derive from a man between 40 and 69 years old with stage I squamous cell lung carcinoma. CDR3s include the opening cysteine and the closing phenylalanine or tryptophan. A D gene is named only where the DNA matches it firmly. Size values are once, few and many counts, or a class for expanded clones, and some rows have none.

clone size | J gene | V gene | D gene | CDR3 protein | CDR3 DNA
- | TRBJ1-5 | TRBV27 | - | CASSFKGADNQPQHF | TGTGCCAGCAGTTTTAAAGGGGCGGACAATCAGCCCCAGCATTTT
once | TRBJ1-6 | TRBV7-9 | - | CASSLLGGLNSPLHF | TGTGCCAGCAGCCTACTAGGGGGTTTGAATTCACCCCTCCACTTT
- | TRBJ1-1 | TRBV6-5 | - | CASRQVGGTEAFF | TGTGCCAGCAGACAGGTTGGCGGAACTGAAGCTTTCTTT
- | TRBJ2-2 | TRBV4-3 | - | CASSQDNTRATGELFF | TGCGCCAGCAGCCAAGACAATACAAGAGCCACCGGGGAGCTGTTTTTT
- | TRBJ2-1 | TRBV2 | - | CASSPWSSYNEQFF | TGTGCCAGCAGTCCTTGGAGCTCCTACAATGAGCAGTTCTTC
once | TRBJ2-2 | TRBV10-3 | TRBD1 | CAISGDRGGTGELFF | TGTGCCATCAGTGGGGACAGGGGTGGCACCGGGGAGCTGTTTTTT
- | TRBJ1-6 | TRBV5-1 | - | CASSLDVGDTYNSPLHF | TGCGCCAGCAGCTTGGATGTTGGGGATACCTATAATTCACCCCTCCACTTT
few | TRBJ1-1 | TRBV5-4 | TRBD1 | CATATGGNTEAFF | TGTGCCACCGCGACAGGGGGGAACACTGAAGCTTTCTTT
- | TRBJ2-2 | TRBV7-9 | TRBD1 | CASSFGQGVSGELFF | TGTGCCAGCAGCTTCGGACAGGGGGTTTCCGGGGAGCTGTTTTTT
few | TRBJ2-2 | TRBV7-2 | TRBD1 | CASSPRGLGTGELFF | TGTGCCAGCAGCCCCAGGGGGCTGGGAACCGGGGAGCTGTTTTTT
- | TRBJ2-7 | TRBV27 | - | CASSLSIGYEQYF | TGTGCCAGCAGTTTATCGATCGGCTACGAGCAGTACTTC
- | TRBJ2-7 | TRBV6-6 | TRBD1 | CASSYGQGVRAYEQYF | TGTGCCAGCAGTTACGGACAGGGCGTTCGGGCCTACGAGCAGTACTTC
- | TRBJ1-1 | TRBV6-1 | TRBD1 | CASTTGHGSSEAFF | TGTGCCAGCACGACAGGGCACGGTAGCTCTGAAGCTTTCTTT
- | TRBJ1-5 | TRBV11-2 | - | CASSLDPGGGQPQHF | TGTGCCAGCAGCTTAGATCCGGGGGGAGGTCAGCCCCAGCATTTT
few | TRBJ1-1 | TRBV4-1 | - | CASSQAGDRASEAFF | TGCGCCAGCAGCCAAGCTGGGGATAGGGCCTCCGAAGCTTTCTTT
- | TRBJ2-1 | TRBV11-2 | TRBD2 | CASSPGTSGHNEQFF | TGTGCCAGCAGCCCCGGGACTAGCGGCCACAATGAGCAGTTCTTC
few | TRBJ2-2 | TRBV5-1 | - | CASSWGSSRDTGELFF | TGCGCCAGCAGCTGGGGGTCATCCAGGGACACCGGGGAGCTGTTTTTT
many | TRBJ2-3 | TRBV7-3 | - | CASSRYGADTQYF | TGTGCCAGCAGCCGATACGGCGCAGATACGCAGTATTTT
- | TRBJ1-1 | TRBV30 | - | CAWSHQPYRSSISTEAFF | TGTGCCTGGAGTCACCAACCTTACAGGTCTAGTATTTCTACTGAAGCTTTCTTT
once | TRBJ1-4 | TRBV11-2 | - | CASSLEGASEKLFF | TGTGCCAGCAGCTTAGAGGGCGCGTCTGAAAAACTGTTTTTT
- | TRBJ1-3 | TRBV5-6 | - | CASSGARTPGNTIYF | TGTGCCAGCAGTGGTGCTCGGACACCCGGAAACACCATATATTTT
- | TRBJ1-1 | TRBV6-5 | - | CASRRRANTEAFF | TGTGCCAGCAGGCGGCGAGCGAACACTGAAGCTTTCTTT
- | TRBJ2-7 | TRBV5-1 | TRBD2 | CASSSGGLADSYEQYF | TGCGCCAGCAGCTCGGGGGGACTAGCGGACTCCTACGAGCAGTACTTC
few | TRBJ2-7 | TRBV10-3 | TRBD1 | CAIGQGAYEQYF | TGTGCCATCGGGCAGGGGGCCTACGAGCAGTACTTC
- | TRBJ2-5 | TRBV15 | TRBD2 | CATSRNRASGVETQYF | TGTGCCACCAGCCGAAATAGGGCTAGCGGGGTTGAGACCCAGTACTTC
- | TRBJ2-1 | TRBV5-1 | - | CASSLGREQFF | TGCGCCAGCAGCTTGGGACGGGAGCAGTTCTTC
few | TRBJ1-2 | TRBV6-5 | - | CASFQGFYGYTF | TGTGCCAGCTTTCAAGGGTTCTATGGCTACACCTTC
- | TRBJ1-2 | TRBV11-2 | - | CASSLMDRSANYGYTF | TGTGCCAGCAGCTTAATGGACAGATCTGCTAACTATGGCTACACCTTC
- | TRBJ2-5 | TRBV7-9 | TRBD1 | CASSPQGQETQYF | TGTGCCAGCAGTCCACAGGGGCAAGAGACCCAGTACTTC
- | TRBJ1-1 | TRBV6-5 | TRBD1 | CASIGTGNTEAFF | TGTGCCAGCATTGGGACAGGGAACACTGAAGCTTTCTTT
- | TRBJ2-5 | TRBV19 | TRBD1 | CASSMGQGPETQYF | TGTGCCAGTAGTATGGGACAGGGACCAGAGACCCAGTACTTC
many | TRBJ2-1 | TRBV4-3 | - | CASSQDRGQSSYNEQFF | TGCGCCAGCAGCCAAGATCGGGGTCAGAGCTCCTACAATGAGCAGTTCTTC
- | TRBJ2-3 | TRBV4-3 | - | CASSQADLNADTQYF | TGCGCCAGCAGCCAGGCTGACTTGAACGCAGATACGCAGTATTTT
- | TRBJ2-1 | TRBV7-2 | - | CASSPGRGGLYNEQFF | TGCGCCAGCAGCCCCGGCAGGGGGGGCCTCTACAATGAGCAGTTCTTC
- | TRBJ1-3 | TRBV19 | TRBD1 | CAVDTGGAGNTIYF | TGTGCCGTCGATACAGGGGGCGCCGGAAACACCATATATTTT
few | TRBJ1-4 | TRBV7-6 | TRBD1 | CASSLLSAGQPISNEKLFF | TGTGCCAGCAGCTTACTTTCTGCGGGACAGCCTATTAGTAATGAAAAACTGTTTTTT
- | TRBJ1-5 | TRBV6-5 | - | CASSHPDQPQHF | TGTGCCAGCAGTCATCCAGATCAGCCCCAGCATTTT
- | TRBJ2-5 | TRBV7-3 | - | CASSRGAEGETQYF | TGTGCCAGCAGCCGCGGAGCCGAGGGAGAGACCCAGTACTTC
- | TRBJ2-1 | TRBV7-6 | - | CASSLGRNNEQFF | TGTGCCAGCAGCTTAGGGCGGAACAATGAGCAGTTCTTC
- | TRBJ1-4 | TRBV15 | - | CATSRDQGTFEKLFF | TGTGCCACCAGCAGAGATCAAGGGACATTTGAAAAACTGTTTTTT
- | TRBJ1-4 | TRBV5-1 | - | CASSPQGGNEKLFF | TGCGCCAGCAGCCCTCAGGGTGGGAATGAAAAACTGTTTTTT
- | TRBJ1-5 | TRBV5-6 | - | CASSLDGQYSNQPQHF | TGTGCCAGCAGCTTAGACGGACAGTATAGCAATCAGCCCCAGCATTTT
- | TRBJ1-5 | TRBV29-1 | TRBD1 | CSVAGQDNQPQHF | TGCAGCGTTGCGGGACAGGACAATCAGCCCCAGCATTTT
few | TRBJ1-5 | TRBV29-1 | - | CSVEVQDGEPQHF | TGCAGCGTTGAAGTACAGGATGGAGAGCCCCAGCATTTT
- | TRBJ1-2 | TRBV19 | - | CASSISQQSGYTF | TGTGCCAGTAGTATCTCCCAACAGTCGGGCTACACCTTC